The rows below give T cell receptor beta chains drawn from one sample of a study of blood T cells in healthy people across ages. TCRdb ran MiXCR on the 5' RACE reads and lists one entry per CDR3 protein. The sample has hundreds of thousands of distinct CDR3 sequences, about half seen once. Specimen: blood. The receptors were gathered from a woman aged 55-75 years in good health. Each CDR3 is given with its conserved first and last residue. The D gene is left open where the match is weak. Not every row has a clone size; where given, it reads once, few, many or a size class.

cdr3_nt cdr3_aa j_call d_call clone_size v_call
TGCGCCAGCAGCTACCCGGGTGTTGCGTACAATGAGCAGTTCTTC CASSYPGVAYNEQFF TRBJ2-1 . many TRBV5-1
TGCGCCAGCAGCCAGACAGGGGGTGACTCCTACGAGCAGTACTTC CASSQTGGDSYEQYF TRBJ2-7 TRBD1 . TRBV4-1
TGTGCCAGCAGCGCCTATTCACAGGGTGGCGAGCAGTACTTC CASSAYSQGGEQYF TRBJ2-7 . . TRBV7-2
TGCAGTGCGAAACAGGGGCGCGACACTGAAGCTTTCTTT CSAKQGRDTEAFF TRBJ1-1 TRBD1 . TRBV20-1
TGTGCCTGGACCACTGGGACAGGGAACACTGAAGCTTTCTTT CAWTTGTGNTEAFF TRBJ1-1 TRBD1 . TRBV30
TGTGCCAGCAGTGAAGACACAGCCGGATTCTACGAGCAGTACTTC CASSEDTAGFYEQYF TRBJ2-7 . . TRBV6-1
TGTGCCAGCAGCCAAGATCGGCGCTACTCACCCCTCCACTTT CASSQDRRYSPLHF TRBJ1-6 . . TRBV3-1
TGTGCCACCAGTGATTTTCCCCTCGGGTCCTACAATGAGCAGTTCTTC CATSDFPLGSYNEQFF TRBJ2-1 . few TRBV24-1
TGCAGCGTTGAGGGACAGGGGTACAATGAGCAGTTCTTC CSVEGQGYNEQFF TRBJ2-1 TRBD1 . TRBV29-1
TGTGCCAGCAGTCGCCTCGGACAGGGGGGTACCTACGAGCAGTACTTC CASSRLGQGGTYEQYF TRBJ2-7 TRBD1 many TRBV6-5
TGTGCCAGCAACCGACAGGGTGGGGGTTCACCCCTCCACTTT CASNRQGGGSPLHF TRBJ1-6 TRBD1 . TRBV28
TGTGCCAGCAGCCTTGTCAGGGGGGAAAATGAAAAACTGTTTTTT CASSLVRGENEKLFF TRBJ1-4 TRBD1 . TRBV4-2
TGTGCCAGCAGCTTAAGGGTTCTGCACGAGCAGTACTTC CASSLRVLHEQYF TRBJ2-7 . few TRBV7-9
TGTGCCAGCACGCTTTCCGGGACTATCCCCAATGAGCAGTTCTTC CASTLSGTIPNEQFF TRBJ2-1 TRBD2 few TRBV2
TGCAGTGCTAGCCCGGGAGGGCTGGGACTCGAGCAGTACTTC CSASPGGLGLEQYF TRBJ2-7 TRBD2 many TRBV20-1
TGCAGTGCTGGGCGGCGGGATTCCTACAATGAGCAGTTCTTC CSAGRRDSYNEQFF TRBJ2-1 . once TRBV20-1
TGTGCCAGCAGTGCTCGCGGGGAGTACAATGAGCAGTTCTTC CASSARGEYNEQFF TRBJ2-1 . few TRBV6-6
TGTGCCACCAGTGATCCCCGGACAGGGAATGAGCAGTTCTTC CATSDPRTGNEQFF TRBJ2-1 TRBD1 few TRBV24-1
TGTGCCAGCAGTTGGACGGGGGGAATAGATGAAGGAGATACGCAGTATTTT CASSWTGGIDEGDTQYF TRBJ2-3 TRBD2 . TRBV12-3/TRBV12-4
TGTGCCAGCAGTGTAGGGCAGGGGAAGGAGACCCAGTACTTC CASSVGQGKETQYF TRBJ2-5 . . TRBV12-3/TRBV12-4
TGCAGCGTTGAGGGCAGGCGGTACAAGCAGTACTTC CSVEGRRYKQYF TRBJ2-7 . . TRBV29-1
TGTGCCAGCAGACCTATTGAGACAGGGGGCTATGGCTACACCTTC CASRPIETGGYGYTF TRBJ1-2 TRBD1 . TRBV27
TGCAGTGCCAAGATTCACAGGGGCGATGAAAAACTGTTTTTT CSAKIHRGDEKLFF TRBJ1-4 TRBD1 . TRBV20-1